This is a list of T cell receptor beta chains from one sample in a study of T cells in localized non-small cell lung cancer. Profiled with immunoSEQ multiplex PCR; TCRdb holds only in-frame clones, not every one. The sample lists 35,000 to 45,000 clones; 88% were seen once. The sample in question was peripheral blood, obtained before any cancer treatment. The receptors were gathered from a female donor over 55 with stage I squamous cell lung carcinoma. The CDR3 runs from the conserved cysteine through the conserved F or W. A D gene is named only where the DNA matches it firmly. Some rows mark clone size as missing; the rest say once, few, many or name a class of expanded clone.

>.|once|TRBJ2-4|TRBV5-1
TGCGCCAGCAGCGGAGCAGGGAATCAAAACATTCAGTACTTC
CASSGAGNQNIQYF
>TRBD2|.|TRBJ2-1|TRBV6-4
TGTGCCAGCAGTGAGGTCAGCGGGAGGGCCCGTGAGCAGTTCTTC
CASSEVSGRAREQFF
>TRBD1|.|TRBJ2-7|TRBV11-2
TGTGCCAGCAGCTCAACGGGACAGGGAGGGTCCAGAGGCTACGAGCAGTACTTC
CASSSTGQGGSRGYEQYF
>TRBD2|.|TRBJ2-3|TRBV25-1
TGTGCCAGCACCCCAGCGGGAGGGTGGGATACGCAGTATTTT
CASTPAGGWDTQYF
>.|.|TRBJ2-1|TRBV7-9
TGTGCCAGCGTCCCTATTAGCGGCCTCTACAATGAGCAGTTCTTC
CASVPISGLYNEQFF
>TRBD1|.|TRBJ1-2|TRBV30
TGTGCCTGGAGTGAAGGGACAGGGAAATATGGCTACACCTTC
CAWSEGTGKYGYTF
>.|once|TRBJ1-4|TRBV7-2
TGTGCCAGCAGCTCCGGGATTGGTAATGAAAAACTGTTTTTT
CASSSGIGNEKLFF
>.|.|TRBJ1-1|TRBV29-1
TGCAGCACGAGGGGGGGCAGGGCAGGAAACACTGAAGCTTTCTTT
CSTRGGRAGNTEAFF
>TRBD2|.|TRBJ2-1|TRBV19
TGTGCCAGTAGTATAAGTACGGGACTAGCCTACAATGAGCAGTTCTTC
CASSISTGLAYNEQFF
>TRBD1|.|TRBJ2-5|TRBV7-7
TGTGCTAGCAGCCCGACAGGGAACAGGGAGACCCAGTACTTC
CASSPTGNRETQYF
>TRBD1|.|TRBJ1-4|TRBV28
TGTGCCAGCAGTTCAGAGGGGGCTACTCCTCGGGAAAAACTGTTTTTT
CASSSEGATPREKLFF
>.|.|TRBJ2-1|TRBV7-6
TGTGCCAGCAGCATCACAGGGAACACTGAGCAGTTCTTC
CASSITGNTEQFF
>.|.|TRBJ2-2|TRBV18
TGTGCCAGCTCACCCATCGGGGCGCGAACCACCGGGGAGCTGTTTTTT
CASSPIGARTTGELFF
>.|.|TRBJ2-1|TRBV6-1
TGTGCCAGCAGTGCCGATCAAGGAGGACGTCGCGGGGTATACAATGAGCAGTTCTTC
CASSADQGGRRGVYNEQFF
>.|.|TRBJ2-2|TRBV7-8
TGTGCCAGCAGCTTAAGAAGACTAGCGAACACCGGGGAGCTGTTTTTT
CASSLRRLANTGELFF
>.|.|TRBJ1-3|TRBV30
TGTGCCTGGAGTAGTCAGTCCGGAAACACCATATATTTT
CAWSSQSGNTIYF
>TRBD2|once|TRBJ2-1|TRBV7-2
TGTGCCAGCAGCTCGGGACTAGCGGTCTACAATGAGCAGTTCTTC
CASSSGLAVYNEQFF
>.|.|TRBJ2-7|TRBV4-1
TGCGCCAGCAGCCAAGGGCGACAGCCCGCCTACGAGCAGTACTTC
CASSQGRQPAYEQYF
>.|.|TRBJ2-5|TRBV9
TGTGCCAGCAGCTCCGGGACGGGGGCGACCCAGTACTTC
CASSSGTGATQYF
>.|.|TRBJ1-2|TRBV6-5
TGTGCCAGCAGTCACCCTGGGACACAAAACTATGGCTACACCTTC
CASSHPGTQNYGYTF
>TRBD1|.|TRBJ1-3|TRBV19
TGTGCCAGTAGCACAGGGGGCTCTGGAAACACCATATATTTT
CASSTGGSGNTIYF
>.|.|TRBJ2-2|TRBV21-1
TGTGCCAGCAGCCCCCAGACGACAGAGGGGCCGGGCACCGGGGAGCTGTTTTTT
CASSPQTTEGPGTGELFF
>.|.|TRBJ1-1|TRBV7-9
TGTGCCAGCAGCTTGGCAGGGAACACTGAAGCTTTCTTT
CASSLAGNTEAFF
>TRBD2|.|TRBJ2-3|TRBV7-8
TGTGCCAGCAGCCCGGGGGGAGATCAAGATACGCAGTATTTT
CASSPGGDQDTQYF
>.|.|TRBJ2-1|TRBV6-6
TGTGCCAGCAGTTACGGGGAGCAGTTCTTC
CASSYGEQFF
>.|.|TRBJ2-7|TRBV9
TGTGCCAGCAGCGTAGGGGCGGGCGCAAACTCCTACGAGCAGTACTTC
CASSVGAGANSYEQYF
>TRBD2|.|TRBJ2-5|TRBV7-9
TGTGCCAGCAGCTCCGACGTGACTAGCGCAGAGACCCAGTACTTC
CASSSDVTSAETQYF
>TRBD2|.|TRBJ2-4|TRBV19
TGTGCCGCCGGGGGGGCCCGGAAAAACATTCAGTACTTC
CAAGGARKNIQYF
>.|.|TRBJ1-2|TRBV9
TGTGCCAGCAGCGTAGCCGGGGCGTCAGGAAACTATGGCTACACCTTC
CASSVAGASGNYGYTF
>.|.|TRBJ2-1|TRBV11-2
TGTGCCAGCAGCCCCGGGACTTTTGTCTCCTACAATGAGCAGTTCTTC
CASSPGTFVSYNEQFF
>.|.|TRBJ2-6|TRBV10-1
TGCGCCAGCAGTGAATCCGGTTCTGGGGCCAACGTCCTGACTTTC
CASSESGSGANVLTF
>.|.|TRBJ2-2|TRBV18
TGTGCCAGCTCACTTGGGGACACCGGGGAGCTGTTTTTT
CASSLGDTGELFF
>TRBD1|once|TRBJ2-7|TRBV19
TGTGCCAGTAGTCCCGGGACAGGGTACGAGCAGTACTTC
CASSPGTGYEQYF